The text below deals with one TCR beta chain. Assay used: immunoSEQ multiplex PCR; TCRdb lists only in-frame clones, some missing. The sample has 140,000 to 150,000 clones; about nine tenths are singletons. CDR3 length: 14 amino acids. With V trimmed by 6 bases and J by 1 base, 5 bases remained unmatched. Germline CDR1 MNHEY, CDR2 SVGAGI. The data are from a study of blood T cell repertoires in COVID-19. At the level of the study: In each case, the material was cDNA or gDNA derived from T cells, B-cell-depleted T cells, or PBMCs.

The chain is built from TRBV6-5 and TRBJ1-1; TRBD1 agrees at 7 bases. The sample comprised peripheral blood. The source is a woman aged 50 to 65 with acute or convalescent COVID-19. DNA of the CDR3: TGTGCCAGCAGGAGGACAGGACCGAACACTGAAGCTTTCTTT. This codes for CASRRTGPNTEAFF.